The clone carrying this T cell receptor (beta chain) turned up a few times. Its antigen is still unknown. V lost 0 bases and J 3 bases, leaving 9 bases between the germline ends. This CDR3 spans 15 amino acids. Germline values: CDR1 ENHRY, CDR2 SYGVKD. This sample is part of a study of CD4 T cells in relation to SARS-CoV-2 and coronaviruses. Across the study: TCR beta CDR3s were sequenced after roughly ten-day antigen culture of PBMCs.

Unexposed donor CD4+ T cells date from 2011-2018, before the COVID-19 pandemic. Isolation of CD4+ T cells took place after around eleven days in culture. Unexposed-donor CD4+ T cells were probed with SARS-CoV-2 S/N and four cold-coronavirus spikes, cells permitting. Only in-frame clones appear in the TCRdb table, and some are missing; sequencing was by immunoSEQ multiplex PCR. In the table there are tens of thousands of clones, over 70% of which are singletons. What was sequenced was CD4+ T cells from PBMCs, cultured in vitro. The chain carries TRBV10-3 and TRBJ2-1; D is uncertain. The receptor's source is a human donor in good health. In nucleotides, the CDR3 is TGTGCCATCAGTGAGTCCAGTTTAGGCTACAATGAGCAGTTCTTC. Translating gives CAISESSLGYNEQFF.